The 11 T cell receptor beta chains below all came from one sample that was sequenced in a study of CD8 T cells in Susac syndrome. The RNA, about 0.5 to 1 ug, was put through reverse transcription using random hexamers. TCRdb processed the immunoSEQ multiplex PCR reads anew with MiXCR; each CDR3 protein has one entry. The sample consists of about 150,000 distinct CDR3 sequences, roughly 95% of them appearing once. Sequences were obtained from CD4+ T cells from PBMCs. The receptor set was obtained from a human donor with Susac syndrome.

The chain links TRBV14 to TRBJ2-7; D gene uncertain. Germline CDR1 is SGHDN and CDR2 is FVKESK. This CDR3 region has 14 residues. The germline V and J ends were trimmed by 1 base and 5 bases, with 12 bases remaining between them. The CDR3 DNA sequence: TGTGCCAGCAGCCAAGTCCATCAGTCTAACGAGCAGTACTTC. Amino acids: CASSQVHQSNEQYF.

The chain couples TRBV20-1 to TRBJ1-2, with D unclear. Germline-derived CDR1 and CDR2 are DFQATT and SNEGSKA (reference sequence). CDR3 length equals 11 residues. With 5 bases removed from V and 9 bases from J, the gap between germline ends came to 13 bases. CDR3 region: CSAPSEGRYTF. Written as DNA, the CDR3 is TGCAGTGCTCCCTCGGAGGGCCGCTACACCTTC.

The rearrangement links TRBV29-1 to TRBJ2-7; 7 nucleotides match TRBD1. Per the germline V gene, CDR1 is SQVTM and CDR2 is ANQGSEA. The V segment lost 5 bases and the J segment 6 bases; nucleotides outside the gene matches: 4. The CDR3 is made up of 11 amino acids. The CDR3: CSVRGGIEQYF. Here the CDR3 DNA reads TGCAGCGTTCGAGGGGGCATCGAGCAGTACTTC.

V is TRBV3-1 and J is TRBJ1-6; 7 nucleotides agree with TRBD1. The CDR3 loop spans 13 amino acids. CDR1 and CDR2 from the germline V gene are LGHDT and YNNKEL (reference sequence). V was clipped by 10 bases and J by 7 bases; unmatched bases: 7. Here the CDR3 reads CATRGEGNSPLHF. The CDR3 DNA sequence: TGTGCCACCAGGGGGGAGGGGAATTCACCCCTCCACTTT.

The CDR3, as DNA: TGCAGTGCTAGAGACCGCACAGGGAAAGGTTCACCCCTCCACTTT. Protein product: CSARDRTGKGSPLHF. This sequence joins TRBV20-1 and TRBJ1-6; D perhaps matches TRBD1 (6 bases). V was shortened by 0 bases and J by 9 bases, with 15 bases between the two germline ends. The CDR3 runs to 15 residues. The V gene's germline CDR1 is DFQATT and CDR2 SNEGSKA (reference sequence).

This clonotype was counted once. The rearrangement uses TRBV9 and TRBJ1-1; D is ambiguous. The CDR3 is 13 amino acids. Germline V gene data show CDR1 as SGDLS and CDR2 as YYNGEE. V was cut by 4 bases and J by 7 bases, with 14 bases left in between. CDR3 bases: TGTGCCAGCAGCTTCCGCATGGAAGGTGAAGCTTTCTTT. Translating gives CASSFRMEGEAFF.

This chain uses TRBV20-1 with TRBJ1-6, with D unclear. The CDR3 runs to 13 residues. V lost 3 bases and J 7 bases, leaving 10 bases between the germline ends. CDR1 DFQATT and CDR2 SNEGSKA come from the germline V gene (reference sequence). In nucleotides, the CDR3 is TGCAGTGCTAGCCCCTCAGGAAATTCACCCCTCCACTTT. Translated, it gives CSASPSGNSPLHF.

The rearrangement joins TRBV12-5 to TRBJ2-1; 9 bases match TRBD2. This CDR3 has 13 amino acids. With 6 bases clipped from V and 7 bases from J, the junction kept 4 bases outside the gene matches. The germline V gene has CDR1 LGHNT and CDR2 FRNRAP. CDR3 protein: CASGTSGPNEQFF. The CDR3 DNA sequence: TGTGCTAGTGGGACTAGCGGACCGAATGAGCAGTTCTTC.

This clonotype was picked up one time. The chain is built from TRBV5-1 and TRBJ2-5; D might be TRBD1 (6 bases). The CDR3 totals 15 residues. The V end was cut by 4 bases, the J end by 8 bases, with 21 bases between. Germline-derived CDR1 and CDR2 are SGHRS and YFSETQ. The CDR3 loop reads CASSAQGMGQSTQYF. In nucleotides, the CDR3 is TGCGCCAGCAGCGCGCAGGGGATGGGACAATCCACCCAGTACTTC.

The CDR3 region has the DNA TGTGCCAGCACCCACAGACAGGGTCTTACCGAGCAGTACTTC. It encodes CASTHRQGLTEQYF. The rearrangement joins TRBV12-3 or TRBV12-4 to TRBJ2-7; the match to TRBD1 covers 7 bases. This CDR3 has 14 amino acids. Germline trimming cut 7 bases from V and 6 bases from J; bases unmatched to any gene: 12.

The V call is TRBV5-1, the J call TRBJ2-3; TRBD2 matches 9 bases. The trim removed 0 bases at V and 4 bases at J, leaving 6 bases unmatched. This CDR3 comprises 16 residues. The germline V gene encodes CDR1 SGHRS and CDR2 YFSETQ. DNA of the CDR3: TGCGCCAGCAGCTTGGATGGAGCGGGGGGCGCAGATACGCAGTATTTT. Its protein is CASSLDGAGGADTQYF.